This TCR beta chain is drawn from a study of blood T cell repertoires in COVID-19. Looking at the study overall: Specimens from acute and convalescent COVID-19 originated in the United States, Italy and Spain. PBMCs, B-cell-depleted T cells, or T cells were the source of the cDNA or gDNA that made up the material.

Germline V gene lookup returns CDR1 MDHEN and CDR2 SYDVKM. There are 13 residues in the CDR3. Trimming removed 5 bases at V and 12 bases at J, with 17 bases between. Under the authors' procedure: Estimation of nucleated cell counts relied on the amplification of reference gene primers. Assay: immunoSEQ multiplex PCR; the TCRdb copy retains only in-frame clones and omits some. The DNA was the basis for D and trimming; V, J and clone size are from that table. The profile covers around 68,000 clones, with roughly 87% appearing a single time and around 6.3% taken by the ten largest. The specimen was peripheral blood. This receptor was identified in a woman aged 45-60 years with acute or convalescent COVID-19. J is TRBJ2-1 and V is TRBV28; a possible D gene is TRBD1 (6 bases). The CDR3 DNA sequence: TGTGCCAGCAGTCGGTCCCAAGACAGGTTGCAGTTCTTC. Its translation is CASSRSQDRLQFF.